A selection of T cell receptor beta chains follows, all from one sample in a study of T cell responses to AZD1222 COVID-19 vaccine. Clones were read by immunoSEQ multiplex PCR, and TCRdb kept only the in-frame ones, dropping some. The profile covers 200,000 to 300,000 clones, with just over 90% appearing a single time and around 0.6% taken by the ten largest. Sample: peripheral blood, taken on day 0 of AZD1222 vaccination. The origin of the receptors is an adult in good health. Both conserved end residues are part of each CDR3. Each record gives: J gene, V gene, CDR3 protein.

TRBJ2-7 | TRBV28 | CASSINYEQYF
TRBJ2-7 | TRBV23-1 | CASSQSVTRGPEELSVFYEQYF
TRBJ2-7 | TRBV21-1 | CASSRRPRGDEQYF
TRBJ2-7 | TRBV9 | CASSSGGTGASYEQYF
TRBJ2-7 | TRBV7-5 | CARSLGDRDRGPRGLTYEQYF
TRBJ2-7 | TRBV2 | CASSEKALGSRYEQYF
TRBJ1-2 | TRBV18 | CASSPAGTHGYTF
TRBJ1-1 | TRBV6-5 | CASSPPVRGSEAFF
TRBJ1-3 | TRBV28 | CASTPRSSGNTIYF
TRBJ2-1 | TRBV7-3 | CASWRLSEQFF
TRBJ2-7 | TRBV7-9 | CASSSILTNEQYF
TRBJ1-1 | TRBV29-1 | CSGQSQQGIEAFF
TRBJ1-2 | TRBV28 | CASSLSGPYGYTF
TRBJ2-5 | TRBV5-1 | CASSQQGGETQYF
TRBJ2-7 | TRBV6-5 | CASSSSGARSYEQYF
TRBJ1-3 | TRBV4-1 | CASSQTTGSGNTIYF
TRBJ2-7 | TRBV4-1 | CASSLRVSGGAEEQYF
TRBJ2-7 | TRBV7-9 | CASSLVGYEQYF
TRBJ1-1 | TRBV28 | CASSPGTFQEAFF
TRBJ1-4 | TRBV7-2 | CASSTAGGFRLGEKLFF
TRBJ2-4 | TRBV15 | CATQLGAKNIQYF
TRBJ2-7 | TRBV19 | CASSIGTVNYEQYF
TRBJ1-2 | TRBV3-1/TRBV3-2 | CASSQTQGGGYTF
TRBJ1-1 | TRBV10-3 | CAISGQDMVAFF
TRBJ2-3 | TRBV7-3 | CASSPRRSTDTQYF
TRBJ2-7 | TRBV10-1 | CASSELWGQCYEQYF
TRBJ1-4 | TRBV19 | CASNSGQFLATNEKLFF
TRBJ2-7 | TRBV2 | CASSGLGAGSYEQYF
TRBJ1-1 | TRBV24-1 | CATSDSGTGNTEAFF
TRBJ2-3 | TRBV9 | CASSVGPAGLTDTQYF
TRBJ1-4 | TRBV6-4 | CASSDPDRVEEKLFF
TRBJ2-3 | TRBV12-3/TRBV12-4 | CASSTYGTDTQYF
TRBJ2-3 | TRBV6-5 | CASGTSGARDTQYF
TRBJ1-5 | TRBV2 | CASSPRQGDNQPQHF
TRBJ2-7 | TRBV10-3 | CAITRTGDVPGYEQYF
TRBJ2-1 | TRBV28 | CASSLTSGRPLGGSYNEQFF
TRBJ2-1 | TRBV19 | CASSTRLVVEQFF
TRBJ1-3 | TRBV2 | CASSVAASGNTIYF
TRBJ1-2 | TRBV11-2 | CASSSPRGGGYTF
TRBJ2-2 | TRBV4-3 | CASSQGVATGELFF
TRBJ2-1 | TRBV27 | CASSWFPGGQNEQFF
TRBJ2-5 | TRBV12-3/TRBV12-4 | CASSLMRRETQYF
TRBJ2-7 | TRBV5-4 | CASSFSRVEQYF
TRBJ1-2 | TRBV19 | CASSPRGFYGYTF
TRBJ2-7 | TRBV2 | CASSGSGYYEQYF
TRBJ1-2 | TRBV19 | CASSPQGYGYTF
TRBJ2-3 | TRBV7-8 | CASREDRASTDTQYF
TRBJ1-2 | TRBV5-4 | CASSWTGQYGYTF
TRBJ1-2 | TRBV20-1 | CSASLQGYGYTF
TRBJ2-7 | TRBV25-1 | CASSGTASYEQYF
TRBJ2-1 | TRBV7-9 | CASSLFRTSSNEQFF
TRBJ2-7 | TRBV11-2 | CASSLETSGAYEQYF
TRBJ1-4 | TRBV27 | CATGGGRREKLFF
TRBJ1-2 | TRBV5-1 | CASSSFEGSYGYTF